Given below is one T cell receptor beta chain in context. Antigen specificity is unknown. Amplification used 60 Vbeta primers and 13 Jbeta primers. The data were produced by immunoSEQ multiplex PCR, yet TCRdb's version contains in-frame clones alone and is incomplete. This table has some 87,000 clones, 60% to 80% appearing once. The data belong to a study of cytomegalovirus exposure and HLA in healthy donors. CDR1 and CDR2 from the germline V gene are SGHNT and YYREEE (reference sequence). The CDR3 totals 13 residues. V was clipped by 4 bases and J by 8 bases; unmatched bases: 7. Study-wide results and caveats: Researchers reported in a later analysis that a missense DCLRE1C variant was tied to TCR beta V- and J-gene trimming.

This receptor was obtained from a woman between 45 and 60 years old in good health and CMV-seropositive. The sequenced sample was PBMCs. The chain uses TRBV5-4 and TRBJ1-2, with TRBD1 identical over 8 bases. The CDR3 sequence: CASSLRQGYGYTF. CDR3 DNA: TGTGCCAGCAGCCTTAGACAGGGGTACGGCTACACCTTC.